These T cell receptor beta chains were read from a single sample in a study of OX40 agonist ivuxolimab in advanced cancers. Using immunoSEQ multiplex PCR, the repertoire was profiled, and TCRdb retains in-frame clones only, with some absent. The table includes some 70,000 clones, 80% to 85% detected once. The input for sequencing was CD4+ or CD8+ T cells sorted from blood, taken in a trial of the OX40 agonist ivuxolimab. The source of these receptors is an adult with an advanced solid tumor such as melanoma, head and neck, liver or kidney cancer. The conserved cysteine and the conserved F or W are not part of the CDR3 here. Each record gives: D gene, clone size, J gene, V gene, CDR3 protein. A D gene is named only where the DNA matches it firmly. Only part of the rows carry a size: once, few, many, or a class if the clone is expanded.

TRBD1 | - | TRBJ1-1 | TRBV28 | ASSFRGVGNTEAF
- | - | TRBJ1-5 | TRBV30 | AWSVHAGGAGYSNQPQH
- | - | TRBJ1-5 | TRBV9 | ASSNDQGTYSNQPQH
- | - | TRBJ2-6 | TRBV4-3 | ASSPGTLYSGANVLT
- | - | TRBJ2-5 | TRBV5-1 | ASSLAGNSGQETQY
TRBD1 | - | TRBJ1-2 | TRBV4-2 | ASSKDRGNYGYT
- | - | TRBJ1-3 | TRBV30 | AWTLQFSGNTIY
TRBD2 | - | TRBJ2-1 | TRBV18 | ASSPTSGRTSYNEQF
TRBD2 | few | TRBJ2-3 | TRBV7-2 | ASSPSGTSGRTDTQY
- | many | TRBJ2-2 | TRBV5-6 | ASSLFAGPNTGELF
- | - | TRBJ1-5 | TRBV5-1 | ASSLQPKGMGPNQPQH
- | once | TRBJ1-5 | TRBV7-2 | ASSYRSNQPQH
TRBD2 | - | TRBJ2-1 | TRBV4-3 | ASSQERLATYNEQF
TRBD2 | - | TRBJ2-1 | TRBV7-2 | ASSRRAGDPYNEQF
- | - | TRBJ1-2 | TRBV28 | ASSTTNGYT
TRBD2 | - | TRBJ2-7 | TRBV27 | ASSFTSGNPYEQY
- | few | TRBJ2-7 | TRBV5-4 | ASSLGDGLYEQY
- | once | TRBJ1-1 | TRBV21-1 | ASPIRDTEAF
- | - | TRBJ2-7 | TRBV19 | ASSIGRRSGTYEQY
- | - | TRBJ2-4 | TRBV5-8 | ASSLGDRRLAKNIQY
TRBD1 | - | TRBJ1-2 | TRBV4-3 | ASSQDSRAGGIYGYT
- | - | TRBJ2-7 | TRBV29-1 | SVEGRAYEQY
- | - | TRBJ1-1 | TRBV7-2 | ASSLAGAGGTEAF
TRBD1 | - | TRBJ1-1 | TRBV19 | ASTSSGQQNTEAF
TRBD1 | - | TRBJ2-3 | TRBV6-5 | ASSVPTGGTDTQY
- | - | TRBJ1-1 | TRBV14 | ASSQFQNTEAF
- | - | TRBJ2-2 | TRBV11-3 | ASSWLVNTGELF
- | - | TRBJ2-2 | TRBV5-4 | ASSSGIPNTGELF
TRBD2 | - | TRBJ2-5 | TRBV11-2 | ASSSRRAGRQETQY
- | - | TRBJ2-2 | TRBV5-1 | ASSLDGQGWAGELF
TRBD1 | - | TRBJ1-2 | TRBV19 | ASRMDRDYGYT
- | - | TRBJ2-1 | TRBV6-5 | ASSERLGPGEQF
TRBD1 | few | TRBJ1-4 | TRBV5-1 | ASSLVQGVNEKLF
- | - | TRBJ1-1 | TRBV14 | ASSQGMNTEAF
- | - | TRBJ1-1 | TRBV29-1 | SARTNTEAF
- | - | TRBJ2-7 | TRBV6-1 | ASTASYQTYEQY
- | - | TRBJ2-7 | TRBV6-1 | ASTLRGAGEQY